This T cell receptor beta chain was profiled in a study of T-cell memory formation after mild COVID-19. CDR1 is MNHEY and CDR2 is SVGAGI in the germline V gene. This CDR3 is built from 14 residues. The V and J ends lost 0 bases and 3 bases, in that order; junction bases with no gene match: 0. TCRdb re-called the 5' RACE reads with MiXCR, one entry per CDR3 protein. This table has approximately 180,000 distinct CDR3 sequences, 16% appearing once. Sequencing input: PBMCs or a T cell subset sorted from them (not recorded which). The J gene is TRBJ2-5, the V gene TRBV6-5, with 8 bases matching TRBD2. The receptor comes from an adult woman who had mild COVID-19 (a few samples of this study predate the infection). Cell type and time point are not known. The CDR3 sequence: CASSYSGLEETQYF. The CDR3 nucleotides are TGTGCCAGCAGTTACTCGGGACTAGAAGAGACCCAGTACTTC.